This entry describes one TCR beta chain. Clones were read by immunoSEQ multiplex PCR, and TCRdb kept only the in-frame ones, dropping some. The sample has about 86,000 clones, around 80% seen once; the top ten hold 30% to 35%. This record belongs to a study of blood T cell repertoires in COVID-19. V was trimmed by 6 bases and J by 1 base, leaving 8 bases between them. Per the germline V gene, CDR1 is LGHDT and CDR2 is YNNKEL (reference sequence). This CDR3 has 13 amino acids. This sequence originates from a woman of 80 years or more with active or convalescent COVID-19. The V call is TRBV3-1 (or the pseudogene TRBV3-2), the J call TRBJ2-3, with D possibly matching TRBD1 (5 bases). Input material: peripheral blood. This CDR3 is CASSLRGTDTQYF. The CDR3 nucleotides read TGTGCCAGCAGTCTCAGGGGCACAGATACGCAGTATTTT.